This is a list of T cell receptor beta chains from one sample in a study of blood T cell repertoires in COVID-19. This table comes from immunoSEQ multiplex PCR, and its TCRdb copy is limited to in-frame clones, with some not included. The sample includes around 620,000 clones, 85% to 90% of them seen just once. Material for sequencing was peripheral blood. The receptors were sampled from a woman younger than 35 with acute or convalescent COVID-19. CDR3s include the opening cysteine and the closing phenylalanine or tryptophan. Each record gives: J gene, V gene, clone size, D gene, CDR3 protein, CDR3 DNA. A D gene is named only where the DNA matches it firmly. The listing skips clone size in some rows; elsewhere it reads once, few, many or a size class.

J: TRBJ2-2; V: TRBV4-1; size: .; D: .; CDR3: CASSQDRFGVLLTGELFF; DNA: TGCGCCAGCAGCCAAGATCGGTTCGGAGTCCTTTTGACCGGGGAGCTGTTTTTT
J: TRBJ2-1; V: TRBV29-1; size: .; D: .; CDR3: CSVVYNADEQFF; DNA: TGCAGCGTTGTATATAATGCGGATGAGCAGTTCTTC
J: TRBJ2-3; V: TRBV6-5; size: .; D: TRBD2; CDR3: CASSTSGENTDTQYF; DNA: TGTGCCAGCAGTACTAGCGGGGAAAACACAGATACGCAGTATTTT
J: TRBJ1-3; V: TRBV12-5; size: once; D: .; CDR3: CASGTNREPGNTIYF; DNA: TGTGCTAGTGGAACAAACAGGGAACCTGGAAACACCATATATTTT
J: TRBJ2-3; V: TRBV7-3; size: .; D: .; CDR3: CASSRTRPGDTQYF; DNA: TGTGCCAGCAGCCGGACTCGCCCCGGAGATACGCAGTATTTT
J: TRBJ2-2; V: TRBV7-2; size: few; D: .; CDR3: CASTQMGAGELFF; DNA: TGTGCCAGCACCCAGATGGGCGCCGGGGAGCTGTTTTTT
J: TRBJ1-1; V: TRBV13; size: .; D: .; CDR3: CASSLGRQESIVF; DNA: TGTGCCAGCAGCTTAGGCCGGCAGGAAAGTATCGTCTTT
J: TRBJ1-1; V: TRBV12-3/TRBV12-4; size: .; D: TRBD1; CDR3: CASTIQGFTEAFF; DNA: TGTGCCAGCACCATACAGGGGTTCACTGAAGCTTTCTTT
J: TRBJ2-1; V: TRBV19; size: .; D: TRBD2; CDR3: CASSNGGGALDEQFF; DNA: TGTGCCAGTAGTAATGGCGGGGGGGCCCTCGATGAGCAGTTCTTC
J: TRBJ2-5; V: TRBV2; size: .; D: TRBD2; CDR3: CASSSGTSGGAGETQYF; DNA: TGTGCCAGCAGTTCCGGGACTAGCGGGGGGGCCGGAGAGACCCAGTACTTC
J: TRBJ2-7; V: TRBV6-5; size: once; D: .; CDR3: CASRVAEGSSYEQYF; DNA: TGTGCCAGCAGGGTAGCTGAGGGATCGTCCTACGAGCAGTACTTC
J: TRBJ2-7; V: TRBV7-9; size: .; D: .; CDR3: CASSLNSPVGYEQYF; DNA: TGTGCCAGCAGCTTAAACTCACCCGTCGGCTACGAGCAGTACTTC
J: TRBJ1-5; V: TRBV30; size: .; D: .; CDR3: CAWSVGASGQPQHF; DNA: TGTGCCTGGAGTGTAGGGGCCTCGGGTCAGCCCCAGCATTTT
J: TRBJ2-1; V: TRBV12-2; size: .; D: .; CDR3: CASRSYRDPYNEQFF; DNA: TGTGCAAGTCGCTCGTACAGGGACCCCTACAATGAGCAGTTCTTC
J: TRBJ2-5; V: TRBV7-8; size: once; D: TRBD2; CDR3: CASSNLAGETQYF; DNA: TGTGCCAGCAGCAACCTAGCGGGGGAGACCCAGTACTTC
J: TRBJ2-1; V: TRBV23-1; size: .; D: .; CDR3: CAKQGGRDEQFF; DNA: TGCGCCAAACAGGGGGGGAGAGATGAGCAGTTCTTC
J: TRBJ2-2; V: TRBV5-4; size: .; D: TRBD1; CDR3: CASSSGRDRGNTGELFF; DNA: TGTGCCAGCAGCTCGGGAAGGGACAGGGGGAACACCGGGGAGCTGTTTTTT
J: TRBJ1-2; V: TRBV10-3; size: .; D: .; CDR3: CAIKDPGNYGYTF; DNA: TGTGCCATCAAAGATCCGGGAAACTATGGCTACACCTTC
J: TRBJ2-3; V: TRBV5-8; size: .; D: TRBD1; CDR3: CASSFYRDRGSTDTQYF; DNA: TGTGCCAGCAGCTTCTACCGGGACAGGGGGAGCACAGATACGCAGTATTTT
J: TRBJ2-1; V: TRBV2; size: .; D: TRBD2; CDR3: CASSDGGYAYNEQFF; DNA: TGTGCCAGCAGTGACGGGGGGTATGCGTACAATGAGCAGTTCTTC
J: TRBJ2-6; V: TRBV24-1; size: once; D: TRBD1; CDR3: CATSDPRQGSSGANVLTF; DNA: TGTGCCACCAGTGACCCACGACAGGGATCCTCTGGGGCCAACGTCCTGACTTTC
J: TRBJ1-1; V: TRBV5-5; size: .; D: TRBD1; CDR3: CASSLGSGGPEAFF; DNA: TGTGCCAGCAGCTTGGGGTCAGGGGGCCCTGAAGCTTTCTTT
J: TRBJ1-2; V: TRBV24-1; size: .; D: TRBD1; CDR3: CATFGGDRGHYGYTF; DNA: TGTGCCACCTTCGGAGGGGACAGGGGTCACTATGGCTACACCTTC
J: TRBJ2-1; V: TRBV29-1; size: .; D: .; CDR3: CSVGKATRGNEQFF; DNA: TGCAGCGTTGGGAAGGCGACTAGAGGAAATGAGCAGTTCTTC